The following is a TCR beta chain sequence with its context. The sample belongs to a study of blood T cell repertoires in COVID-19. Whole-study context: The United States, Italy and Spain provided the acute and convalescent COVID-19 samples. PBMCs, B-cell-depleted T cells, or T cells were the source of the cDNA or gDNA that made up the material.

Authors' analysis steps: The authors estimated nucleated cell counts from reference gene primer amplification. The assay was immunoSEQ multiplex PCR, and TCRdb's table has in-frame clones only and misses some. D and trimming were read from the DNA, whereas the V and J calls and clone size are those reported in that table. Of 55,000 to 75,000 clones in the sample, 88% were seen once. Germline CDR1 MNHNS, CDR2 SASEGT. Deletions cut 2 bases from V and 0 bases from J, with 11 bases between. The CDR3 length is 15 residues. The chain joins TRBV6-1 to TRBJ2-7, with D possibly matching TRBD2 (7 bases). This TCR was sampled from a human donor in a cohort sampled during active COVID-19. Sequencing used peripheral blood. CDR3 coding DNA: TGTGCCAGCAGTGAACTAGCGGACAGCTCCTACGAGCAGTACTTC. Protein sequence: CASSELADSSYEQYF.